Here is one T cell receptor beta chain with its context. This specimen comes from a study of T cell changes during pregnancy in multiple sclerosis. The germline CDR1 and CDR2 sequences are SGHVS and FQNEAQ. The CDR3 has 13 amino acids. The V segment lost 4 bases and the J segment 6 bases; nucleotides outside the gene matches: 5. TCRdb's table, derived via immunoSEQ multiplex PCR, lists solely in-frame clones and lacks some. Counted here are 40,000 to 60,000 clones, approximately 93% occurring once; the ten biggest clones make up 0.25% to 0.4%. The genes are TRBV7-8 and TRBJ2-7, with 8 bases that match TRBD2. The input for sequencing was CD4+ T cells from peripheral blood mononuclear cells, taken in the third trimester of pregnancy. The sequence was collected from a female donor with multiple sclerosis, enrolled in a pregnancy study. Here the CDR3 reads CASSSGTRGEQYF. CDR3 nucleotide sequence: TGTGCCAGCAGCTCCGGGACTAGAGGCGAGCAGTACTTC.